Presented here are 15 T cell receptor beta chains from one specimen sequenced in a study of blood T cell repertoires in COVID-19. Sequenced by immunoSEQ multiplex PCR; TCRdb stores in-frame clones only, minus some. The sample has 150,000 or so clones; roughly 77% are singletons. Sequencing was performed on peripheral blood. The origin of the receptors is a woman in her seventies with COVID-19, enrolled during active disease.

There are a few counts of this clone. This sequence joins TRBV7-2 and TRBJ1-5; D gene uncertain. V was pared by 2 bases and J by 1 base, with 9 bases between. Germline V lookup: CDR1 SGHTA, CDR2 FQGNSA. The CDR3 is 15 amino acids. CDR3 in DNA: TGTGCCAGCAGCTTATCCAGTTCGAGCAATCAGCCCCAGCATTTT. The encoded protein is CASSLSSSSNQPQHF.

This clone was recorded only once. The rearrangement joins TRBV5-4 to TRBJ2-2; 14 bases are a match to TRBD2. V trimming: 4 bases; J trimming: 2 bases; junction bases outside the gene matches: 7. CDR3 length: 18 amino acids. Per germline, CDR1 SGHNT and CDR2 YYREEE (reference sequence). The CDR3 reads CASSPPGLAGGNTGELFF. The DNA of the CDR3 is TGTGCCAGCAGCCCACCCGGACTAGCGGGGGGAAACACCGGGGAGCTGTTTTTT.

This clone occurred a few times. CDR3 DNA sequence: TGTGCCAGCAGCTCCCAGGTCCAGATGAACACTGAAGCTTTCTTT. It translates to CASSSQVQMNTEAFF. This chain connects TRBV9 to TRBJ1-1, with D unclear. CDR3 length: 15 residues. Germline assignment: CDR1 SGDLS and CDR2 YYNGEE. Trimming stripped 4 bases from V and 0 bases from J, with 13 bases between. Full variable domain (outside the CDR3, taken from reference TRBV9 and TRBJ1-1): DSGVTQTPKHLITATGQRVTLRCSPRSGDLSVYWYQQSLDQGLQFLIQYYNGEERAKGNILERFSAQQFPDLHSELNLSSLELGDSALYFCASSSQVQMNTEAFFGQGTRLTVV.

The chain recombines TRBV4-2 with TRBJ1-5; D is perhaps TRBD1 (5 bases). The CDR3 sequence is 15 residues long. CDR1 is LGHNA, CDR2 YNFKEQ, per germline. Trimming pared 1 base from V and 4 bases from J, leaving 11 bases between. The CDR3, as DNA: TGTGCCAGCAGCCAAGTTGAACAGGTAAATCAGCCCCAGCATTTT. It encodes CASSQVEQVNQPQHF.

CDR3 residues: CATSDLAGGRTDTQYF. CDR3 in DNA: TGTGCCACCAGTGATTTAGCGGGGGGGCGGACAGATACGCAGTATTTT. The J gene is TRBJ2-3, the V gene TRBV24-1, with TRBD2 identical over 10 bases. Germline V gene data show CDR1 as KGHDR and CDR2 as SFDVKD. The J segment lost 3 bases and the V segment lost 1 base, leaving 3 bases of the junction unmatched. The CDR3 sequence is 16 residues long.

This clone was seen a few times. This chain links TRBV5-1 with TRBJ1-2; weak D call: TRBD1 (6 bases). From germline, CDR1 is SGHRS and CDR2 YFSETQ. Between the trimmed V and J ends, which lost 2 bases and 6 bases, there was a span of 11 bases. This CDR3 region has 13 residues. In nucleotides, the CDR3 is TGCGCCAGCAGCTTTCAGGGGCCTGATGGCTACACCTTC. Protein: CASSFQGPDGYTF. Drawing the rest from reference TRBV5-1 and TRBJ1-2, the complete variable domain is KAGVTQTPRYLIKTRGQQVTLSCSPISGHRSVSWYQQTPGQGLQFLFEYFSETQRNKGNFPGRFSGRQFSNSRSEMNVSTLELGDSALYLCASSFQGPDGYTFGSGTRLTVV.

V is TRBV7-2 and J is TRBJ1-2; no firm D call. This CDR3 has 15 residues. CDR1 is SGHTA and CDR2 is FQGNSA in the germline V gene. Trimming cost V 4 bases and J 7 bases, with 19 bases left between them. The CDR3 loop reads CASSSVVRSDAGYTF. The CDR3 coding sequence is TGTGCCAGCAGCTCCGTCGTGAGGTCCGACGCTGGCTACACCTTC.

The chain is built from TRBV3-1 (or the pseudogene TRBV3-2) and TRBJ1-4, with D unclear. Per the germline V gene, CDR1 is LGHDT and CDR2 is YNNKEL (reference sequence). The CDR3 is 15 amino acids. Trimming pared 2 bases from V and 3 bases from J, leaving 10 bases between. The CDR3 DNA is TGTGCCAGCAGCCAAATCGGACTCTCTAATGAAAAACTGTTTTTT. Translation: CASSQIGLSNEKLFF.

This chain connects TRBV11-2 to TRBJ2-1, with a possible D match to TRBD1 (5 bases). There are 13 residues in the CDR3. V gave up 1 base and J gave up 9 bases, with 10 bases separating them. The V gene's germline CDR1 is SGHAT and CDR2 FQNNGV. This chain's CDR3 is CASSLGREGEQFF. In DNA, the CDR3 is TGTGCCAGCAGCTTAGGCAGGGAAGGTGAGCAGTTCTTC.

Only a few counts were recorded for this clone. The genes are TRBV11-2 and TRBJ2-3; 9 nucleotides match TRBD2. Germline CDR1 and CDR2: SGHAT and FQNNGV. This CDR3 is built from 14 residues. V was clipped by 7 bases and J by 1 base; unmatched bases: 3. The CDR3 sequence: CASTQRGGTDTQYF. The CDR3 DNA is TGTGCCAGCACCCAGCGGGGGGGCACAGATACGCAGTATTTT.

V is TRBV25-1 and J is TRBJ2-2; D gene ambiguous. The CDR3 runs to 12 residues. V lost 1 base to trimming and J lost 7 bases, with 4 bases between them. The germline CDR1 and CDR2 sequences are MGHDK and SYGVNS. The CDR3 DNA reads TGTGCCAGCAGTGAATCCAACGGGGAGCTGTTTTTT. Translated, it gives CASSESNGELFF.

The J gene is TRBJ2-1, the V gene TRBV5-1, with a possible D match to TRBD2 (6 bases). This CDR3 is 16 amino acids long. V lost 3 bases, J lost 0 bases, and 13 bases lay in between. The germline V gene encodes CDR1 SGHRS and CDR2 YFSETQ. CDR3 protein: CASSSIADGSYNEQFF. CDR3 nucleotide sequence: TGCGCCAGCAGCTCAATAGCGGATGGCTCCTACAATGAGCAGTTCTTC.

The rearrangement joins TRBV4-2 to TRBJ1-6; 7 bases line up with TRBD1. Germline V gene sequence: CDR1 LGHNA, CDR2 YNFKEQ. This CDR3 has 16 amino acids. V was pared by 1 base and J by 8 bases, with 8 bases of the junction left unmatched. In DNA, the CDR3 is TGTGCCAGCAGCCAAGGGACAGGCGAGGGGTATTCACCCCTCCACTTT. Encoded protein: CASSQGTGEGYSPLHF.

The chain uses TRBV5-1 and TRBJ2-7; TRBD1 aligns across 9 bases. The CDR3 is made up of 15 amino acids. J gave up 5 bases and V 2 bases, and 8 bases lay outside the gene matches. The V gene's germline CDR1 is SGHRS and CDR2 YFSETQ. CDR3 protein: CASSFPTGGKDEQYF. The DNA of the CDR3 is TGCGCCAGCAGCTTCCCGACAGGGGGAAAGGACGAGCAGTACTTC.

The CDR3 nucleotides read TGTGCCAGCAGCCCCCGGGGATATAACACTGAAGCTTTCTTT. It specifies CASSPRGYNTEAFF. The genes are TRBV14 and TRBJ1-1; D remains unclear. The germline gives CDR1 SGHDN, CDR2 FVKESK. This CDR3 spans 14 amino acids. Trimming removed 4 bases from V and 2 bases from J, with 11 bases in between.